Below, 2 T cell receptor beta chains from the same sample are listed, as sequenced in a study of metastatic and nonmetastatic thyroid tumors. TCRdb reprocessed the PCR reads via MiXCR. Of some 93,000 clones in the sample, roughly 13% were seen once. The entire patient cohort was treatment-naive prior to thyroid surgery. The sequenced material came from blood. Every receptor here comes from a female donor with papillary thyroid cancer or a benign thyroid nodule (not recorded which). Some clones in this sample may be carry-over from other donors' samples.

The chain carries TRBV5-1 and TRBJ2-2; D unresolved. Trimming took off 1 base at V and 0 bases at J, with 7 bases between the two ends. CDR3 length: 15 residues. Looked up from germline, CDR1 is SGHRS and CDR2 is YFSETQ. CDR3 residues: CASSLTWSNTGELFF. DNA for the CDR3: TGCGCCAGCAGCTTGACATGGTCGAACACCGGGGAGCTGTTTTTT.

The chain joins TRBV10-2 to TRBJ1-1; D not resolved. The CDR3 extends over 15 amino acids. V dropped 3 bases and J dropped 5 bases, with 16 bases sitting between them. The germline CDR1 and CDR2 sequences are WSHSY and SAAADI. This CDR3 is CASSEPGSLGTEAFF. The CDR3 DNA follows: TGCGCCAGCAGTGAACCCGGGTCTCTCGGGACTGAAGCTTTCTTT.